Below, 26 T cell receptor beta chains from the same sample are listed, as sequenced in a study of blood T cell repertoires in COVID-19. Clones were read by immunoSEQ multiplex PCR, and TCRdb kept only the in-frame ones, dropping some. The table has approximately 200,000 clones, over 80% seen once; the top ten hold more than 4.5%. The sample taken for sequencing was peripheral blood. The receptors stem from a woman in her 30s with acute or convalescent COVID-19.

The sample holds a few counts of this clone. The chain has TRBV19 and TRBJ2-3; 7 nucleotides line up with TRBD2. Germline loops: CDR1 LNHDA, CDR2 SQIVND (reference sequence). The V gene end was trimmed by 4 bases and the J gene end by 8 bases; junction bases not matched to a gene: 9. CDR3 length: 14 residues. The CDR3 here is CASSTAGEAGTQYF. In DNA form, the CDR3 reads TGTGCCAGTAGTACGGCGGGAGAGGCAGGTACGCAGTATTTT.

The V call is TRBV30, the J call TRBJ1-2, with TRBD1 matching 8 bases. The V segment lost 0 bases and the J segment 2 bases; nucleotides outside the gene matches: 5. Germline V lookup: CDR1 GTSNPN, CDR2 SVGIG (reference sequence). There are 15 residues in the CDR3. This CDR3 reads CAWSVETGGNYGYTF. The DNA of the CDR3 is TGTGCCTGGAGTGTAGAAACAGGGGGGAACTATGGCTACACCTTC.

This chain uses TRBV19 with TRBJ1-2, with TRBD1 identical over 7 bases. Per the germline V gene, CDR1 is LNHDA and CDR2 is SQIVND (reference sequence). The trim removed 10 bases at V and 7 bases at J, leaving 3 bases unmatched. This CDR3 contains 10 residues. The CDR3 DNA reads TGTGCCAATGCAGGGGGTGGCTACACCTTC. Translating gives CANAGGGYTF.

The chain joins TRBV4-3 to TRBJ2-2, with 11 bases fitting TRBD2. The CDR3 extends over 17 amino acids. Germline CDR1 is LGHNA and CDR2 is YSLEER. V was clipped by 5 bases and J by 0 bases; unmatched bases: 5. CDR3 amino acids: CASSYGTSGANTGELFF. The DNA of the CDR3 is TGCGCCAGCAGCTACGGGACTAGCGGCGCGAACACCGGGGAGCTGTTTTTT.

This clone was seen more than once but under ten times. In DNA form, the CDR3 reads TGTGCCAGCAGTTTGGTCCGGGAGTATAGTGAGCAGTTCTTC. This sequence encodes CASSLVREYSEQFF. V usage is TRBV27 and J usage is TRBJ2-1, with a tentative D call TRBD2 (6 bases). Trimming stripped 3 bases from V and 9 bases from J, with 15 bases between. CDR1 and CDR2 (germline): MNHEY, SMNVEV (reference sequence). The CDR3 loop spans 14 amino acids.

V gene TRBV9 combines with J gene TRBJ1-6; a weak D match, TRBD1 (6 bases). Trimming removed 7 bases at V and 7 bases at J, with 9 bases between. The CDR3 has 12 amino acids. Germline CDR1 SGDLS, CDR2 YYNGEE. The CDR3 nucleotides are TGTGCCAGCGACAGGCCAAATTCACCCCTCCACTTT. This sequence encodes CASDRPNSPLHF.

The chain employs TRBV6-1 and TRBJ2-3; TRBD2 matches 7 bases. CDR1 and CDR2 from the germline V gene are MNHNS and SASEGT. The junction had 4 bases not matched to a gene; V was cut back by 0 bases and J by 4 bases. This CDR3 comprises 15 residues. CDR3 residues: CASSEAEGGSDTQYF. The CDR3 region has the DNA TGTGCCAGCAGTGAAGCGGAGGGAGGGTCAGATACGCAGTATTTT.

This chain links TRBV7-2 with TRBJ2-7; 8 nucleotides agree with TRBD1. Germline CDR1 and CDR2: SGHTA and FQGNSA. This CDR3 region has 14 residues. The V segment lost 1 base and the J segment 3 bases; nucleotides outside the gene matches: 2. In nucleotides, the CDR3 is TGTGCCAGCAGCTTAGGGACAGGGAACTACGAGCAGTACTTC. Translation: CASSLGTGNYEQYF.

The V gene is TRBV28, the J gene TRBJ1-2; no clear D. V gave up 3 bases and J gave up 5 bases, with 16 bases separating them. Per the germline V gene, CDR1 is MDHEN and CDR2 is SYDVKM. The CDR3 has 15 residues. The CDR3 spells CASSFMGQAIYGYTF. The DNA for the CDR3 is TGTGCCAGCAGTTTTATGGGCCAGGCGATTTATGGCTACACCTTC.

This chain uses TRBV7-8 with TRBJ2-2, with TRBD2 as a possible D gene (6 bases). Germline-derived CDR1 and CDR2 are SGHVS and FQNEAQ. This CDR3 comprises 14 residues. V was trimmed by 2 bases and J by 3 bases, leaving 7 bases between them. The CDR3, as DNA: TGTGCCAGCAGCTTATGGGGGGACACCGGGGAGCTGTTTTTT. It is translated as CASSLWGDTGELFF. Drawing the rest from reference TRBV7-8 and TRBJ2-2, the complete variable domain is GAGVSQSPRYKVAKRGQDVALRCDPISGHVSLFWYQQALGQGPEFLTYFQNEAQLDKSGLPSDRFFAERPEGSVSTLKIQRTQQEDSAVYLCASSLWGDTGELFFGEGSRLTVL.

This chain connects TRBV18 to TRBJ2-1; a weak D match, TRBD2 (5 bases). Trimming pared 3 bases from V and 2 bases from J, leaving 11 bases between. CDR1 is KGHSH, CDR2 LQKENI, per germline. The CDR3 runs to 15 residues. This CDR3 is CASSPKAGPYNEQFF. For the CDR3, the DNA is TGTGCCAGCTCACCTAAGGCGGGCCCCTACAATGAGCAGTTCTTC.

The rearrangement uses TRBV6-2 or TRBV6-3 and TRBJ2-5; weak D call: TRBD2 (6 bases). CDR1 is MNHEY, CDR2 SVGEGT, per germline. Trimming shortened V by 5 bases and J by 7 bases, and 20 bases separated the two germline ends. This CDR3 comprises 15 residues. CDR3 region: CASSPGTGDQGTQYF. DNA of the CDR3: TGTGCCAGCAGTCCCGGGACTGGAGACCAGGGGACCCAGTACTTC.

The CDR3 DNA reads TGCGCCAGCAGCCCACGGACTAGCGGGGGGGCTCCCACTGAGCAGTTCTTC. Residues: CASSPRTSGGAPTEQFF. This chain connects TRBV5-1 to TRBJ2-1, with 15 bases identical to TRBD2. The trim removed 4 bases at V and 9 bases at J, leaving 11 bases unmatched. Germline CDR1 and CDR2: SGHRS and YFSETQ. The CDR3 length is 17 residues.

In this sample, this clone turned up a few times. The chain combines TRBV4-1 with TRBJ1-6; 10 nucleotides line up with TRBD1. The CDR3 extends over 16 amino acids. The ends lost 7 bases at V and 7 bases at J; junction bases unmatched: 10. In germline, CDR1 is MGHRA, CDR2 YSYEKL. This CDR3 is CASTIPGQGPNSPLHF. The CDR3 coding sequence is TGCGCCAGCACGATCCCGGGACAGGGGCCCAATTCACCCCTCCACTTT.

V usage is TRBV11-3 and J usage is TRBJ2-3; D might be TRBD1 (6 bases). From germline, CDR1 is SGHNT and CDR2 YENEEA. V was pared by 5 bases and J by 0 bases, with 15 bases between. This CDR3 region has 16 residues. CDR3 coding DNA: TGTGCCAGCAGCGACCGACAGGACCCAAGCACAGATACGCAGTATTTT. This encodes CASSDRQDPSTDTQYF.

This clone occurred once. The rearrangement uses TRBV7-8 and TRBJ1-3, with TRBD1 identical over 7 bases. CDR1 is SGHVS and CDR2 is FQNEAQ in the germline V gene. J was trimmed by 0 bases and V by 4 bases; bases with no gene match: 6. CDR3 size: 16 residues. This CDR3 is CASSSRTGSSGNTIYF. CDR3 coding DNA: TGTGCCAGCAGCTCCCGGACAGGCAGCTCTGGAAACACCATATATTTT.

The rearrangement links TRBV5-1 to TRBJ2-7; 13 nucleotides line up with TRBD2. Per germline, CDR1 SGHRS and CDR2 YFSETQ. The CDR3 sequence is 17 residues long. The V and J ends lost 4 bases and 4 bases, in that order; junction bases with no gene match: 11. The CDR3 protein is CASSEGTSGMIGYEQYF. The CDR3 nucleotides are TGCGCCAGCAGCGAAGGGACTAGCGGGATGATAGGGTACGAGCAGTACTTC.

The chain links TRBV5-4 to TRBJ2-3; the D is unclear. The CDR3 spans 15 residues. Trimming took off 0 bases at V and 1 base at J, with 9 bases between the two ends. Germline V gives CDR1 SGHNT, CDR2 YYREEE (reference sequence). The CDR3 region is CASSLVRSGTDTQYF. CDR3 sequence (DNA): TGTGCCAGCAGCTTGGTTCGTAGTGGCACAGATACGCAGTATTTT.

This clone was counted only a few times. Distinct nucleotide sequences in the sample also encode this CDR3. The gene calls are TRBV6-5 and TRBJ1-2; D is unresolved. V was clipped by 5 bases and J by 4 bases, with 8 bases between them. This CDR3 has 12 amino acids. Germline values: CDR1 MNHEY, CDR2 SVGAGI. CDR3 coding DNA: TGTGCCAGCAGTCAGGTGGGCTATGGCTACACCTTC. Translating gives CASSQVGYGYTF.

This clone was picked up a small number of times. The DNA for the CDR3 is TGTGCCAGCAGCCAGGGGGGACAGGATAATTCACCCCTCCACTTT. Translation gives CASSQGGQDNSPLHF. V gene TRBV14 combines with J gene TRBJ1-6; 8 bases are shared with TRBD1. Germline trimming cut 3 bases from V and 5 bases from J; bases unmatched to any gene: 3. CDR3 length equals 15 residues. Germline values: CDR1 SGHDN, CDR2 FVKESK.

The rearrangement joins TRBV11-3 to TRBJ2-7; 13 bases match TRBD2. Germline trimming cut 3 bases from V and 10 bases from J; bases unmatched to any gene: 3. Germline V gives CDR1 SGHNT, CDR2 YENEEA. The CDR3 runs 13 residues. CDR3 DNA sequence: TGTGCCAGCAGCTTTAGGACTAGCGGGAGCCAGTACTTC. Translated: CASSFRTSGSQYF.

The gene calls are TRBV4-2 and TRBJ2-5; a weak D match, TRBD2 (5 bases). The CDR3 runs to 15 residues. Looked up from germline, CDR1 is LGHNA and CDR2 is YNFKEQ. Between the trimmed V and J ends, which lost 2 bases and 2 bases, there was a span of 12 bases. For the CDR3, the DNA is TGTGCCAGCAGCCAACCGCAACTAGGGCAAGAGACCCAGTACTTC. This translates into CASSQPQLGQETQYF.

This chain joins TRBV2 and TRBJ1-5, with TRBD1 matching over 8 bases. V was pared by 5 bases and J by 4 bases, with 7 bases of the junction left unmatched. This CDR3 is built from 15 residues. Per the germline V gene, CDR1 is SNHLY and CDR2 is FYNNEI. The CDR3 DNA follows: TGTGCCAGCAGTCCTAAGACAGGGGATAATCAGCCCCAGCATTTT. This encodes CASSPKTGDNQPQHF.

The count of this clone is one. The chain carries TRBV10-3 and TRBJ1-2; 11 bases align to TRBD1. With V trimmed by 0 bases and J by 4 bases, 4 bases remained unmatched. The V gene's germline CDR1 is ENHRY and CDR2 SYGVKD. The CDR3 is 16 residues long. This CDR3 is CAISESGTGGLYGYTF. The CDR3 nucleotides are TGTGCCATCAGTGAGTCGGGGACAGGGGGACTCTATGGCTACACCTTC.

The chain recombines TRBV28 with TRBJ1-5; no firm D call. Trimming took 1 base from V and 5 from J, leaving 6 bases between them. This CDR3 is 13 amino acids long. Germline V gene data show CDR1 as MDHEN and CDR2 as SYDVKM. The CDR3 coding sequence is TGTGCCAGCAGTTTATCTCAGGATCAGCCCCAGCATTTT. It translates to CASSLSQDQPQHF.

The gene calls are TRBV7-9 and TRBJ1-1; tentative D call: TRBD1 (5 bases). CDR1 and CDR2 (germline): SEHNR, FQNEAQ (reference sequence). The CDR3 runs to 14 residues. V dropped 3 bases and J dropped 12 bases, with 20 bases sitting between them. The CDR3: CASSLKSRDSATFF. DNA of the CDR3: TGTGCCAGCAGCTTGAAATCCCGGGACTCTGCAACTTTCTTT.